This passage covers 11 T cell receptor beta chains from one sample sequenced in a study of response to subunit inactivated influenza vaccine. Each CDR3 protein is one row after TCRdb ran MiXCR on the RT-PCR reads. The sample has 500,000 to 600,000 distinct CDR3 sequences, 6.5% to 8% seen once; the top ten hold 10% to 15%. The sample consisted of PBMCs from blood, taken around 2 years after vaccination. The receptor source for this set is a man aged 50 to 75 who received an inactivated influenza vaccine.

The rearrangement joins TRBV13 to TRBJ2-3, with D possibly TRBD2 on 5 matching bases. The germline V gene encodes CDR1 PRHDT and CDR2 FYEKMQ (reference sequence). CDR3 length: 17 amino acids. Between the trimmed V and J ends, which lost 2 bases and 2 bases, there was a span of 17 bases. The CDR3, as DNA: TGTGCCAGCAGCTTATTTAACAGCGGCCGGTACACAGATACGCAGTATTTT. Amino acids: CASSLFNSGRYTDTQYF.

This clonotype was counted ten times or more. The V gene is TRBV5-1, the J gene TRBJ2-5, with D unresolved. Germline CDR1 reads SGHRS; CDR2 reads YFSETQ. V shed 6 bases and J shed 0 bases, with 6 bases lying between them. This CDR3 contains 12 residues. This CDR3 is CASNDNQETQYF. CDR3 bases: TGCGCCAGCAACGACAACCAAGAGACCCAGTACTTC.

In this sample, this clonotype turned up a few times. The chain employs TRBV7-3 and TRBJ2-5; D gene ambiguous. Germline CDR1 reads SGHTA; CDR2 reads FQGTGA. This CDR3 contains 13 residues. V lost 2 bases, J lost 3 bases, and 7 bases lay in between. The CDR3 DNA reads as TGTGCCAGCAGCTTACACCAAAAAGAGACCCAGTACTTC. Its translation is CASSLHQKETQYF.

This clonotype was observed many times. CDR3 region: CASSDRGYPYEQYF. In DNA, the CDR3 is TGCGCCAGCAGTGACAGGGGCTACCCCTACGAGCAGTACTTC. The V call is TRBV5-1, the J call TRBJ2-7; 8 positions match TRBD1. After removal of 5 bases from V and 2 bases from J, the junction contained 6 bases not matched to a gene. The germline V gene encodes CDR1 SGHRS and CDR2 YFSETQ. The CDR3 extends over 14 amino acids.

This clonotype turned up a few times. The rearrangement uses TRBV14 and TRBJ1-2; D remains unclear. Between the trimmed V and J ends, which lost 1 base and 7 bases, there was a span of 10 bases. The germline CDR1 and CDR2 sequences are SGHDN and FVKESK. The CDR3 is 13 amino acids. The CDR3 here is CASSQAGPVGYTF. CDR3 DNA sequence: TGTGCCAGCAGCCAAGCTGGCCCTGTTGGCTACACCTTC.

This clonotype was seen a few times. This rearrangement joins TRBV27 to TRBJ2-7; D is possibly TRBD1 (6 bases). The length of the CDR3 is 15 residues. CDR1 is MNHEY, CDR2 SMNVEV, per germline (reference sequence). Trimming stripped 2 bases from V and 4 bases from J, with 15 bases between. Written as DNA, the CDR3 is TGTGCCAGCAGTTTACAGGGGTCTATTAGTTACGAGCAGTACTTC. Translating gives CASSLQGSISYEQYF.

This clonotype was picked up many times. The V call is TRBV10-1, the J call TRBJ2-2; a weak D match, TRBD2 (6 bases). CDR1 is WNHNN, CDR2 SYGVQD, per germline (reference sequence). This CDR3 region has 14 residues. With 6 bases removed from V and 7 bases from J, the gap between germline ends came to 15 bases. CDR3 in DNA: TGCGCCAGCAGCACCGGGACTCCCGTCGGGGAGCTGTTTTTT. It specifies CASSTGTPVGELFF.

The chain joins TRBV4-1 to TRBJ2-2; D not resolved. The V gene's germline CDR1 is MGHRA and CDR2 YSYEKL. V gave up 1 base and J gave up 3 bases, with 12 bases separating them. The CDR3 extends over 16 amino acids. CDR3 nucleotides: TGCGCCAGCAGCCAAGGGGTTTTTTCGGACACCGGGGAGCTGTTTTTT. This translates into CASSQGVFSDTGELFF.

The chain joins TRBV6-2 or TRBV6-3 to TRBJ2-4; D unresolved. The CDR3 has 22 amino acids. V gave up 0 bases and J gave up 0 bases, with 27 bases separating them. Germline-derived CDR1 and CDR2 are MNHEY and SVGEGT. CDR3 region: CASSYSIFAYGIGPLAKNIQYF. The CDR3, as DNA: TGTGCCAGCAGTTACTCGATCTTTGCGTATGGGATCGGTCCCCTAGCCAAAAACATTCAGTACTTC.

This clonotype was detected a few times. The rearrangement uses TRBV5-1 and TRBJ2-7; 7 bases fit TRBD1. CDR1 SGHRS and CDR2 YFSETQ come from the germline V gene. With 4 bases clipped from V and 4 bases from J, the junction kept 11 bases outside the gene matches. This CDR3 contains 15 residues. The CDR3 region has the DNA TGCGCCAGCAGCCCCAGACAGGGTGGCACGTACGAGCAGTACTTC. Translated: CASSPRQGGTYEQYF.

This clonotype came up many times. Mismatch with germline at one junction end may stem from a read error. The rearrangement joins TRBV2 to TRBJ2-4; perhaps D is TRBD1 or TRBD2 (5 bases each). CDR3 size: 12 residues. CDR1 and CDR2 from the germline V gene are SNHLY and FYNNEI. The CDR3 DNA reads as TGTGCCAGCAGTGACTCGCTCGGGGCCCAGCACTTC. As protein: CASSDSLGAQHF.